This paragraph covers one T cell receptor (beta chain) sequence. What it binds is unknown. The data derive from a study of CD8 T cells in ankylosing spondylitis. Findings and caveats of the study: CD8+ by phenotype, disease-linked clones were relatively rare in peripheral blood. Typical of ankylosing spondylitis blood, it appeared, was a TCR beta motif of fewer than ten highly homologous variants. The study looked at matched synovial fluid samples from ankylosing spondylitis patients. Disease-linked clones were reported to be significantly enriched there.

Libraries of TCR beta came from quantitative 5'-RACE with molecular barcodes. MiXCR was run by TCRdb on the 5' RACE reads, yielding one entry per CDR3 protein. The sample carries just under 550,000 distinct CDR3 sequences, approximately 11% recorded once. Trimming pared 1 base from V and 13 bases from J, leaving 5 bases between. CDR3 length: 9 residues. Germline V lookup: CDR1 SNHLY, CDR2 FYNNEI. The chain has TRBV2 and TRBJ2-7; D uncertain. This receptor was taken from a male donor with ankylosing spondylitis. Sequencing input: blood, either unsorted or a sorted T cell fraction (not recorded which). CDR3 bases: TGTGCCAGCAGTGAAGTAGGTTACTTC. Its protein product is CASSEVGYF.